What follows are 24 T cell receptor beta chains derived from one specimen sequenced in a study of CD8 T cells in Susac syndrome. When the RNA was reverse transcribed, random hexamers were used with an input of about 0.5 to 1 ug. TCRdb independently ran MiXCR on the immunoSEQ multiplex PCR reads; one entry per CDR3 protein. The sample yields 150,000 to 200,000 distinct CDR3 sequences, over 85% seen once. Sequencing was performed on CD4+ T cells from PBMCs. The receptors were gathered from a human donor in good health.

J is TRBJ2-3 and V is TRBV4-2; D gene unclear. The CDR3 extends over 15 amino acids. V dropped 3 bases and J dropped 1 base, with 11 bases sitting between them. Germline assignment: CDR1 LGHNA and CDR2 YNFKEQ. In DNA, the CDR3 is TGTGCCAGCAGCCAGGAACCGTCCGGCACAGATACGCAGTATTTT. Its protein product is CASSQEPSGTDTQYF.

The CDR3 bases are TGTGCCAGCAGCGTAGATCAGAGCTCCTACGAGCAGTACTTC. Encoded protein: CASSVDQSSYEQYF. The rearrangement joins TRBV9 to TRBJ2-7; D is unresolved. V lost 0 bases and J 0 bases, leaving 7 bases between the germline ends. The CDR3 is 14 residues long. Germline V gene sequence: CDR1 SGDLS, CDR2 YYNGEE.

The genes are TRBV29-1 and TRBJ2-2; no clear D. Germline V gives CDR1 SQVTM, CDR2 ANQGSEA. The V end lost 0 bases, the J end lost 5 bases, and 1 base lay between the germline ends. CDR3 size: 11 residues. Written as DNA, the CDR3 is TGCAGCGTTGAAGATACCGGGGAGCTGTTTTTT. Encoded protein: CSVEDTGELFF.

Worth noting for this clonotype: The junction shows a germline mismatch at one end, possibly a read error. The gene calls are TRBV27 and TRBJ2-1, with D possibly TRBD1 on 6 matching bases. The CDR3 is made up of 13 amino acids. Germline CDR1 is MNHEY and CDR2 is SMNVEV (reference sequence). The CDR3 loop is CASSYREYNEQFF. The CDR3 DNA reads as TGTGCCAGCAGTTACAGGGAGTACAATGAACAGTTCTTC.

The CDR3 here is CASIRGGVRTDTQYF. The CDR3 region has the DNA TGTGCCAGCATCCGGGGGGGCGTCCGAACAGATACGCAGTATTTT. The chain is built from TRBV28 and TRBJ2-3; 8 nucleotides match TRBD2. CDR1 and CDR2 (germline): MDHEN, SYDVKM. The CDR3 runs to 15 residues. Losses at the gene ends were 7 bases for V and 3 bases for J; bases not matched to a gene: 9.

The chain uses TRBV5-4 and TRBJ2-2; TRBD1 matches 8 bases. This CDR3 is built from 16 residues. V dropped 4 bases and J dropped 6; count of bases not matched to a gene: 11. Germline-derived CDR1 and CDR2 are SGHNT and YYREEE (reference sequence). The CDR3 loop is CASSAYSAGGPGELFF. The CDR3 region has the DNA TGTGCCAGCAGCGCGTATTCGGCAGGGGGCCCCGGGGAGCTGTTTTTT.

This chain uses TRBV19 with TRBJ2-1, with D tentatively TRBD1 (5 bases). Germline loops: CDR1 LNHDA, CDR2 SQIVND (reference sequence). The CDR3 sequence is 11 residues long. V lost 11 bases to trimming and J lost 3 bases, with 8 bases between them. CDR3: CAVQGYNEQFF. The CDR3 DNA is TGTGCCGTCCAGGGCTACAATGAGCAGTTCTTC.

The chain links TRBV25-1 to TRBJ2-1; 9 nucleotides line up with TRBD1. The CDR3 consists of 15 residues. V trimming: 4 bases; J trimming: 4 bases; junction bases outside the gene matches: 5. The germline gives CDR1 MGHDK, CDR2 SYGVNS. This CDR3 reads CASSGRDRDYNEQFF. The CDR3 DNA reads TGTGCCAGCAGTGGCCGGGACAGGGATTACAATGAGCAGTTCTTC.

This chain joins TRBV7-2 and TRBJ2-6, with unresolved D. V gave up 1 base and J gave up 1 base, with 5 bases separating them. This CDR3 contains 15 residues. Germline V gene sequence: CDR1 SGHTA, CDR2 FQGNSA. The CDR3 nucleotides are TGTGCCAGCAGCTTAGGATTTTCTGGGGCCAACGTCCTGACTTTC. This codes for CASSLGFSGANVLTF.

This clonotype has more than one count but fewer than ten. This chain uses TRBV12-3 or TRBV12-4 with TRBJ1-1; D possibly corresponds to TRBD1 (5 bases). V was shortened by 8 bases and J by 0 bases, with 7 bases between the two germline ends. The CDR3 length is 12 residues. CDR3 loop: CASGGLNTEAFF. CDR3 DNA: TGTGCCAGCGGGGGACTGAACACTGAAGCTTTCTTT.

This chain joins TRBV2 and TRBJ2-5; D uncertain. With 8 bases removed from V and 1 base from J, the gap between germline ends came to 14 bases. Germline V gene lookup returns CDR1 SNHLY and CDR2 FYNNEI. This CDR3 has 14 residues. CDR3 in amino acids: CASRSLGGQETQYF. Written as DNA, the CDR3 is TGTGCCAGCCGGAGCTTAGGTGGCCAAGAGACCCAGTACTTC.

The rearrangement uses TRBV5-1 and TRBJ2-5; no firm D call. The CDR3 runs to 15 residues. Germline V gene sequence: CDR1 SGHRS, CDR2 YFSETQ. Trimming removed 1 base at V and 4 bases at J, with 14 bases between. The DNA for the CDR3 is TGCGCCAGCAGCTTGTCTTTGGGATCGCGAGAGACCCAGTACTTC. This translates into CASSLSLGSRETQYF.

The chain has TRBV7-2 and TRBJ2-3; D remains unclear. From germline, CDR1 is SGHTA and CDR2 FQGNSA. Trimming shortened V by 4 bases and J by 2 bases, and 7 bases separated the two germline ends. This CDR3 region has 13 residues. The CDR3 sequence is CASSSGITDTQYF. For the CDR3, the DNA is TGTGCCAGCAGCTCAGGTATCACAGATACGCAGTATTTT.

The chain employs TRBV12-3 or TRBV12-4 and TRBJ2-5; maybe TRBD1 (5 bases). V shed 7 bases and J shed 4 bases, with 19 bases lying between them. The CDR3 is 15 amino acids. The CDR3 nucleotides read TGTGCCAGCACCGCAAGGGGCGGCCAAACAGAGACCCAGTACTTC. It translates to CASTARGGQTETQYF.

The J gene is TRBJ1-5, the V gene TRBV5-1; D may be TRBD1 (6 bases). V was cut by 5 bases and J by 1 base, with 10 bases left in between. Germline values: CDR1 SGHRS, CDR2 YFSETQ. This CDR3 region has 14 residues. The CDR3 nucleotides are TGCGCCAGCAGACGGACAGCGAGCAATCAGCCCCAGCATTTT. The encoded protein is CASRRTASNQPQHF. The entire variable domain, with the rest obtained from reference TRBV5-1 and TRBJ1-5, is as follows: KAGVTQTPRYLIKTRGQQVTLSCSPISGHRSVSWYQQTPGQGLQFLFEYFSETQRNKGNFPGRFSGRQFSNSRSEMNVSTLELGDSALYLCASRRTASNQPQHFGDGTRLSIL.

DNA of the CDR3: TGCGCCAGCAGCTCGGGCCCTTCGGAGGGCTACACCTTC. It translates to CASSSGPSEGYTF. The chain is built from TRBV5-1 and TRBJ1-2; no firm D call. CDR3 length: 13 amino acids. The V gene lost 3 bases and the J gene lost 8 bases, with 14 bases spanning the gap. In germline, CDR1 is SGHRS, CDR2 YFSETQ.

The chain couples TRBV3-1 to TRBJ1-1, with a weak D call TRBD1 (6 bases). Germline loops: CDR1 LGHDT, CDR2 YNNKEL (reference sequence). The CDR3 loop spans 14 amino acids. The V gene lost 5 bases and the J gene lost 5 bases, with 15 bases spanning the gap. The CDR3 loop reads CASSSRDMMTEAFF. For the CDR3, the DNA is TGTGCCAGCAGCTCCCGGGACATGATGACTGAAGCTTTCTTT.

In nucleotides, the CDR3 is TGTGCCAGCTCACCTTCTAACGAGGACGAGCAGTACTTC. Protein sequence: CASSPSNEDEQYF. V is TRBV18 and J is TRBJ2-7; D ambiguous. V was pared by 3 bases and J by 5 bases, with 11 bases between. CDR3 length equals 13 residues. The V gene's germline CDR1 is KGHSH and CDR2 LQKENI.

The V call is TRBV14, the J call TRBJ1-4; a possible D gene is TRBD1 (5 bases). Germline V lookup: CDR1 SGHDN, CDR2 FVKESK. The CDR3 sequence is 15 residues long. The V gene lost 2 bases and the J gene lost 11 bases, with 18 bases spanning the gap. The DNA for the CDR3 is TGTGCCAGCAGCCAACGTGGAACAGGAGCAACGAAACTGTTTTTT. Protein: CASSQRGTGATKLFF.

J is TRBJ1-5 and V is TRBV16; maybe TRBD1 (5 bases). Germline values: CDR1 KGHSY, CDR2 FQNENV. The length of the CDR3 is 12 residues. The ends were cut back, 3 bases at V and 7 bases at J, with 7 bases in the middle. CDR3 loop: CASSHNRQPQHF. The CDR3 coding sequence is TGTGCCAGCAGCCATAACAGGCAGCCCCAGCATTTT.

The chain has TRBV29-1 and TRBJ2-7; D may be TRBD2 (5 bases). The CDR3 loop spans 12 amino acids. V lost 6 bases and J lost 4, with 13 bases in between. Germline CDR1 reads SQVTM; CDR2 reads ANQGSEA. The CDR3 region has the DNA TGCAGCGTGGCAGGCTCGGGGTACGAGCAGTACTTC. As protein: CSVAGSGYEQYF.

This clonotype was counted once. The chain couples TRBV3-1 to TRBJ2-3, with unresolved D. CDR1 and CDR2 (germline): LGHDT, YNNKEL (reference sequence). V was clipped by 0 bases and J by 11 bases, with 9 bases between them. The CDR3 spans 12 residues. Here the CDR3 reads CASSQERRQQYF. CDR3 bases: TGTGCCAGCAGCCAAGAACGGCGACAGCAGTATTTT.

The chain links TRBV27 to TRBJ1-6; D is uncertain. Germline V gene data show CDR1 as MNHEY and CDR2 as SMNVEV (reference sequence). The CDR3 extends over 16 amino acids. Trimming removed 7 bases from V and 0 bases from J, with 13 bases in between. DNA for the CDR3: TGTGCCAGCACCTCCCGAGGGAGCTCCTATAATTCACCCCTCCACTTT. Protein sequence: CASTSRGSSYNSPLHF.

The gene calls are TRBV4-2 and TRBJ2-5; the D gene is possibly TRBD2 (5 bases). The CDR3 runs 14 residues. The germline V gene encodes CDR1 LGHNA and CDR2 YNFKEQ. The germline V and J ends were trimmed by 3 bases and 2 bases, with 10 bases remaining between them. DNA for the CDR3: TGTGCCAGCAGCCACACCGGGGAACAAGAGACCCAGTACTTC. It specifies CASSHTGEQETQYF.